The following is a T cell receptor (beta chain) sequence with its context. This CDR3 region has 12 residues. V was pared by 7 bases and J by 1 base, with 8 bases between. Germline V CDR1 and CDR2: MGHDK, SYGVNS. As handled by the study authors: Scientists estimated how many nucleated cells there were by amplifying reference gene primers. The table came from immunoSEQ multiplex PCR; TCRdb's copy has only in-frame clones and leaves some out. That table gives V, J and clone size, and the DNA gave D and trimming. The sample yields approximately 60,000 clones, about four fifths seen once. This entry is derived from a study of blood T cell repertoires in COVID-19.

The TCR originated in a woman aged 80 or over with acute or convalescent COVID-19. The chain carries TRBV25-1 and TRBJ2-7; D is perhaps TRBD1 (6 bases). Material: peripheral blood. CDR3 loop: CASKQGSYEQYF. In DNA form, the CDR3 reads TGTGCCAGCAAACAGGGTTCCTACGAGCAGTACTTC.